These 18 T cell receptor beta chains share one sample of origin, sequenced in a study of cytomegalovirus exposure and HLA in healthy donors (dated by TCRdb to about 2017). The library was made by the immunoSEQ multiplex PCR assay. The immuneACCESS repertoire file appears here via TCRdb, limited to in-frame rearrangements. These files lack a portion of the clones; in checked studies, under half of the deficit traces to unresolved V genes, and the cause of the others is not known. The sample table contains some 340,000 clones; only one count was recorded for around 90% of them. The ten largest clones represent roughly 1.2% of the sample. Sequencing input: PBMCs. These receptors came from a woman aged 25-40 years in good health and CMV-seropositive.

The DNA for the CDR3 is TGCGCCAGCAGCCCGATGACGACAGGGGGGGTTAACGGGGAGCTGTTTTTT. Amino acids: CASSPMTTGGVNGELFF. V and J are TRBV4-3 and TRBJ2-2; 9 bases are shared with TRBD1. Losses at the gene ends were 4 bases for V and 7 bases for J; bases not matched to a gene: 13. Per the germline V gene, CDR1 is LGHNA and CDR2 is YSLEER. This CDR3 is built from 17 residues.

The chain uses TRBV29-1 and TRBJ1-1; D remains ambiguous. CDR1 is SQVTM, CDR2 ANQGSEA, per germline. V shed 3 bases and J shed 5 bases, with 13 bases lying between them. The CDR3 spans 13 residues. CDR3 region: CSVEAGRRTEAFF. CDR3 bases: TGCAGCGTTGAGGCGGGTCGGCGAACTGAAGCTTTCTTT.

V is TRBV28 and J is TRBJ2-7; no firm D call. Per the germline V gene, CDR1 is MDHEN and CDR2 is SYDVKM. This CDR3 region has 14 residues. The V end was cut by 3 bases, the J end by 3 bases, with 12 bases between. CDR3 nucleotides: TGTGCCAGCAGTTTCAGTAAGATCCACTACGAGCAGTACTTC. This sequence encodes CASSFSKIHYEQYF. Full variable domain (missing parts from reference TRBV28 and TRBJ2-7): DVKVTQSSRYLVKRTGEKVFLECVQDMDHENMFWYRQDPGLGLRLIYFSYDVKMKEKGDIPEGYSVSREKKERFSLILESASTNQTSMYLCASSFSKIHYEQYFGPGTRLTVT.

The V gene is TRBV15, the J gene TRBJ1-5; tentative D call: TRBD1 (5 bases). Trimming removed 0 bases from V and 6 bases from J, with 9 bases in between. The germline CDR1 and CDR2 sequences are LNHNV and YYDKDF (reference sequence). The CDR3 extends over 14 amino acids. The CDR3 nucleotides read TGTGCCACCAGCAGAGACCAGGGTGTTCAGCCCCAGCATTTT. Protein sequence: CATSRDQGVQPQHF.

This chain connects TRBV19 to TRBJ2-2; D is unclear. Germline CDR1 is LNHDA and CDR2 is SQIVND (reference sequence). The CDR3 runs 14 residues. V was pared by 3 bases and J by 1 base, with 6 bases between. CDR3 DNA: TGTGCCAGTAGTATTCTAGGGAACACCGGGGAGCTGTTTTTT. This sequence encodes CASSILGNTGELFF.

The chain employs TRBV4-1 and TRBJ1-1; 7 nucleotides agree with TRBD1. The CDR3 contains 14 residues. With V trimmed by 6 bases and J by 0 bases, 4 bases remained unmatched. In germline, CDR1 is MGHRA, CDR2 YSYEKL. CDR3: CASSLGQVNTEAFF. The DNA of the CDR3 is TGCGCCAGCAGTCTTGGACAGGTGAACACTGAAGCTTTCTTT.

The rearrangement uses TRBV27 and TRBJ2-5; D remains ambiguous. V was trimmed by 4 bases and J by 5 bases, leaving 8 bases between them. The CDR3 spans 12 residues. Per germline, CDR1 MNHEY and CDR2 SMNVEV (reference sequence). Here the CDR3 reads CASSSLGETQYF. DNA of the CDR3: TGTGCCAGCAGTTCCCTCGGGGAGACCCAGTACTTC.

This clone appeared a single time. The chain uses TRBV28 and TRBJ2-3; D is perhaps TRBD1 (5 bases). The germline V gene has CDR1 MDHEN and CDR2 SYDVKM. The V and J ends lost 2 bases and 1 base respectively, with 10 bases between them. The CDR3 extends over 15 amino acids. CDR3 loop: CASSLIQQGTDTQYF. For the CDR3, the DNA is TGTGCCAGCAGTTTAATTCAACAGGGCACAGATACGCAGTATTTT.

This chain joins TRBV28 and TRBJ2-3; 11 bases are shared with TRBD2. From germline, CDR1 is MDHEN and CDR2 SYDVKM. This CDR3 is built from 13 residues. V shed 5 bases and J 8 bases; nucleotides not matched to a gene: 3. The CDR3 DNA reads as TGTGCCAGCAGTCCCGGACTAGCGGGTACGCAGTATTTT. Residues: CASSPGLAGTQYF.

This chain joins TRBV5-1 and TRBJ2-1; tentatively, D is TRBD1 (6 bases). The V and J ends lost 3 bases and 2 bases respectively, with 12 bases between them. The CDR3 sequence is 15 residues long. Germline V CDR1 and CDR2: SGHRS, YFSETQ. The CDR3 region is CASSSGVLAYNEQFF. CDR3 nucleotides: TGCGCCAGCAGCTCAGGGGTATTGGCCTACAATGAGCAGTTCTTC.

V is TRBV5-1 and J is TRBJ1-1, with D possibly matching TRBD1 (6 bases). The ends were cut back, 0 bases at V and 4 bases at J, with 16 bases in the middle. Per the germline V gene, CDR1 is SGHRS and CDR2 is YFSETQ. CDR3 size: 16 residues. The CDR3 DNA sequence: TGCGCCAGCAGCTTGGACGCAAGGGGGGCCGGCACTGAAGCTTTCTTT. This gives the protein CASSLDARGAGTEAFF.

The J gene is TRBJ2-1, the V gene TRBV2; either TRBD1 or TRBD2 may fit D (5 bases each). The CDR3 is 15 amino acids. V dropped 6 bases and J dropped 0 bases, with 12 bases sitting between them. Germline CDR1 reads SNHLY; CDR2 reads FYNNEI. The CDR3 nucleotides are TGTGCCAGCAGACTGGGACGGAGCTCCTACAATGAGCAGTTCTTC. It codes for CASRLGRSSYNEQFF. Combining the CDR3 with reference TRBV2 and TRBJ2-1 gives the whole variable domain EPEVTQTPSHQVTQMGQEVILRCVPISNHLYFYWYRQILGQKVEFLVSFYNNEISEKSEIFDDQFSVERPDGSNFTLKIRSTKLEDSAMYFCASRLGRSSYNEQFFGPGTRLTVL.

The CDR3 DNA reads TGTGCCAGCAGCTCGGACGGAGATTTAGGTCTGGGGGCCAACGTCCTGACTTTC. Translating it yields CASSSDGDLGLGANVLTF. This chain connects TRBV5-6 to TRBJ2-6; unclear D gene. In germline, CDR1 is SGHDT, CDR2 YYEEEE. V was shortened by 3 bases and J by 4 bases, with 20 bases between the two germline ends. The CDR3 is 18 residues long. The full variable domain, with the rest looked up from reference TRBV5-6 and TRBJ2-6, is DAGVTQSPTHLIKTRGQQVTLRCSPKSGHDTVSWYQQALGQGPQFIFQYYEEEERQRGNFPDRFSGHQFPNYSSELNVNALLLGDSALYLCASSSDGDLGLGANVLTFGAGSRLTVL.

This sequence joins TRBV28 and TRBJ2-2; 10 positions agree with TRBD1. Germline V gene lookup returns CDR1 MDHEN and CDR2 SYDVKM. The J segment lost 3 bases and the V segment lost 5 bases, leaving 6 bases of the junction unmatched. The CDR3 is 16 residues long. As DNA, the CDR3 is TGTGCCAGCAGTACGACAGGGGGCATCGACACCGGGGAGCTGTTTTTT. Translation gives CASSTTGGIDTGELFF.

The V gene is TRBV13, the J gene TRBJ1-1, with D possibly TRBD1 on 5 matching bases. The CDR3 runs 14 residues. V lost 5 bases and J lost 0, with 10 bases in between. CDR1 and CDR2 (germline): PRHDT, FYEKMQ (reference sequence). CDR3: CASSAGGLNTEAFF. The CDR3, as DNA: TGTGCCAGCAGCGCCGGGGGTTTGAACACTGAAGCTTTCTTT.

V and J are TRBV11-2 and TRBJ2-7, with D possibly TRBD2 on 6 matching bases. Germline values: CDR1 SGHAT, CDR2 FQNNGV. The V end lost 2 bases, the J end lost 0 bases, and 20 bases lay between the germline ends. There are 18 residues in the CDR3. CDR3 residues: CASSLISLGLPSSYEQYF. CDR3 nucleotides: TGTGCCAGCAGCTTAATCAGTTTGGGACTCCCTAGCTCCTACGAGCAGTACTTC. The variable domain in full, completed from reference TRBV11-2 and TRBJ2-7, reads EAGVAQSPRYKIIEKRQSVAFWCNPISGHATLYWYQQILGQGPKLLIQFQNNGVVDDSQLPKDRFSAERLKGVDSTLKIQPAKLEDSAVYLCASSLISLGLPSSYEQYFGPGTRLTVT.

V is TRBV5-6 and J is TRBJ1-4; D might be TRBD1 (6 bases). V was clipped by 0 bases and J by 8 bases, with 14 bases between them. The germline CDR1 and CDR2 sequences are SGHDT and YYEEEE. The CDR3 consists of 15 residues. The CDR3 protein is CASSLVSGGQEKLFF. In nucleotides, the CDR3 is TGTGCCAGCAGCTTGGTCAGTGGGGGGCAAGAAAAACTGTTTTTT.

This clone was observed a few times. The V and J genes are TRBV30 and TRBJ1-6; no reliable D call. Germline CDR1 GTSNPN, CDR2 SVGIG (reference sequence). Trimming shortened V by 5 bases and J by 8 bases, and 16 bases separated the two germline ends. CDR3 length: 14 amino acids. CDR3 bases: TGTGCCTGGGGACTGCCCGCCACGCATTCACCCCTCCACTTT. Its translation: CAWGLPATHSPLHF. Full variable domain (outside the CDR3, taken from reference TRBV30 and TRBJ1-6): SQTIHQWPATLVQPVGSPLSLECTVEGTSNPNLYWYRQAAGRGLQLLFYSVGIGQISSEVPQNLSASRPQDRQFILSSKKLLLSDSGFYLCAWGLPATHSPLHFGNGTRLTVT.